This entry features one TCR beta chain sequence. Its antigen remains unknown. Clones were read by immunoSEQ multiplex PCR, and TCRdb kept only the in-frame ones, dropping some. The profile shows some 30,000 clones, more than 75% of them singletons. The entry originates in a study of STAT3 mutations in large granular lymphocyte leukemia. Study-level results: At least one immunodominant TCR beta clonotype appeared in every T-cell large granular lymphocyte leukemia patient.

The V and J ends lost 6 bases and 1 base respectively, with 15 bases between them. CDR3 length: 15 amino acids. CDR1 SGHTA and CDR2 FQGTGA come from the germline V gene. V gene TRBV7-3 combines with J gene TRBJ2-5; D not certain. Source material: peripheral blood mononuclear cells. The origin of this receptor is a man in his 60s with T-cell large granular lymphocyte leukemia. Some clones in this sample may be carry-over from other donors' samples. The chain's CDR3 is CASSSDGASQETQYF. The CDR3 DNA reads as TGTGCCAGCAGTTCGGACGGCGCCTCCCAAGAGACCCAGTACTTC.